This passage covers 2 T cell receptor beta chains from one sample sequenced in a study of technical replicates of blood from a handful of donors. Assay used: immunoSEQ multiplex PCR; TCRdb lists only in-frame clones, some missing. The profile shows approximately 80,000 clones, roughly 98% of them singletons. The sequenced sample was T cells isolated from PBMCs. The receptors derive from a human donor in good health.

The rearrangement uses TRBV6-5 and TRBJ1-1; 8 positions match TRBD1. Germline lookup yields CDR1 MNHEY and CDR2 SVGAGI. The length of the CDR3 is 16 residues. The J segment lost 3 bases and the V segment lost 1 base, leaving 7 bases of the junction unmatched. The CDR3 reads CASSYLAGGEDTEAFF. CDR3 nucleotide sequence: TGTGCCAGCAGTTACTTGGCAGGGGGCGAGGACACTGAAGCTTTCTTT.

The chain couples TRBV7-9 to TRBJ1-1, with 7 bases fitting TRBD1. The V gene's germline CDR1 is SEHNR and CDR2 FQNEAQ (reference sequence). The CDR3 is made up of 15 amino acids. The V and J ends lost 5 bases and 1 base, in that order; junction bases with no gene match: 7. Here the CDR3 DNA reads TGTGCCAGCAGCCCGGACCAGGGGGAGAACACTGAAGCTTTCTTT. Residues: CASSPDQGENTEAFF.